The 2 T cell receptor beta chains listed next were all sequenced from one sample in a study of blood T cell repertoires in COVID-19. Measured with immunoSEQ multiplex PCR; TCRdb has only the in-frame clones, and not every one. Of some 16,000 clones listed, under 90% are singletons. Sequencing was performed on peripheral blood. The receptors were gathered from a human donor in a cohort sampled during active COVID-19.

The chain couples TRBV21-1 to TRBJ2-1; the table names TRBD2, a call not compared with the DNA. TRBV21-1 is listed as a pseudogene. This CDR3 comprises 16 residues. The CDR3, as DNA: TGTGCCAGCAGCAAATTTACTAGCGGGAGTTGCAATGAGCAGTTCTTC. It yields the protein CASSKFTSGSCNEQFF.

The chain employs TRBV5-1 and TRBJ2-3, with TRBD2 matching over 11 bases. The CDR3 sequence is 14 residues long. V lost 0 bases to trimming and J lost 6 bases; unmatched junction nucleotides: 0. The germline V gene has CDR1 SGHRS and CDR2 YFSETQ. The CDR3 reads CASSLVAGGDTQYF. As DNA, the CDR3 is TGCGCCAGCAGCTTGGTAGCGGGAGGGGATACGCAGTATTTT.